This section outlines one TCR beta chain sequence together with its context. Profiling relied on immunoSEQ multiplex PCR, and the TCRdb table lists in-frame clones only, not all of them. Found here are 130,000 to 150,000 clones, 75% to 95% of them singletons; the top ten hold 3% to 3.5%. The data derive from a study of control samples from healthy donors and cancer patients. The receptor was isolated from a man aged 25 to 40 in good health. The sequenced sample consisted of blood.

The CDR3 reads CASSPRDRADLGEQYF. In DNA, the CDR3 is TGCGCCAGCAGCCCCCGGGACAGGGCAGACTTGGGCGAGCAGTACTTC. This chain joins TRBV5-1 and TRBJ2-7, with 9 bases identical to TRBD1. After removal of 4 bases from V and 6 bases from J, the junction contained 14 bases not matched to a gene. Germline assignment: CDR1 SGHRS and CDR2 YFSETQ. The CDR3 runs to 16 residues.